This entry is about one T cell receptor (beta chain). Its antigen is unidentified. This entry belongs to a study of T cell repertoires in cytomegalovirus infection. Study context: Through public TCR beta signatures, both CMV infection and matching HLA type were indicated. Study conclusions and caveats: In two of eight donors, the top clonotype was HLA-C-restricted CMV-specific.

TCRdb re-called the reads through MiXCR, storing one row per CDR3 protein. The sample records 550,000 to 700,000 distinct CDR3 sequences, 40% being singletons. The CDR3 is made up of 15 amino acids. Germline lookup yields CDR1 LNHDA and CDR2 SQIVND (reference sequence). The V gene lost 5 bases and the J gene lost 0 bases, with 13 bases spanning the gap. The receptor was isolated from a human donor in good health (CMV status not recorded). Some clones in this sample may be carry-over from other donors' samples. Material: cultured PBMCs, obtained from culture after CMV antigen stimulation. V and J are TRBV19 and TRBJ2-5; D not resolved. CDR3 loop: CASSGSPRYQETQYF. In DNA, the CDR3 is TGTGCCAGTAGTGGGTCCCCTCGCTACCAAGAGACCCAGTACTTC.